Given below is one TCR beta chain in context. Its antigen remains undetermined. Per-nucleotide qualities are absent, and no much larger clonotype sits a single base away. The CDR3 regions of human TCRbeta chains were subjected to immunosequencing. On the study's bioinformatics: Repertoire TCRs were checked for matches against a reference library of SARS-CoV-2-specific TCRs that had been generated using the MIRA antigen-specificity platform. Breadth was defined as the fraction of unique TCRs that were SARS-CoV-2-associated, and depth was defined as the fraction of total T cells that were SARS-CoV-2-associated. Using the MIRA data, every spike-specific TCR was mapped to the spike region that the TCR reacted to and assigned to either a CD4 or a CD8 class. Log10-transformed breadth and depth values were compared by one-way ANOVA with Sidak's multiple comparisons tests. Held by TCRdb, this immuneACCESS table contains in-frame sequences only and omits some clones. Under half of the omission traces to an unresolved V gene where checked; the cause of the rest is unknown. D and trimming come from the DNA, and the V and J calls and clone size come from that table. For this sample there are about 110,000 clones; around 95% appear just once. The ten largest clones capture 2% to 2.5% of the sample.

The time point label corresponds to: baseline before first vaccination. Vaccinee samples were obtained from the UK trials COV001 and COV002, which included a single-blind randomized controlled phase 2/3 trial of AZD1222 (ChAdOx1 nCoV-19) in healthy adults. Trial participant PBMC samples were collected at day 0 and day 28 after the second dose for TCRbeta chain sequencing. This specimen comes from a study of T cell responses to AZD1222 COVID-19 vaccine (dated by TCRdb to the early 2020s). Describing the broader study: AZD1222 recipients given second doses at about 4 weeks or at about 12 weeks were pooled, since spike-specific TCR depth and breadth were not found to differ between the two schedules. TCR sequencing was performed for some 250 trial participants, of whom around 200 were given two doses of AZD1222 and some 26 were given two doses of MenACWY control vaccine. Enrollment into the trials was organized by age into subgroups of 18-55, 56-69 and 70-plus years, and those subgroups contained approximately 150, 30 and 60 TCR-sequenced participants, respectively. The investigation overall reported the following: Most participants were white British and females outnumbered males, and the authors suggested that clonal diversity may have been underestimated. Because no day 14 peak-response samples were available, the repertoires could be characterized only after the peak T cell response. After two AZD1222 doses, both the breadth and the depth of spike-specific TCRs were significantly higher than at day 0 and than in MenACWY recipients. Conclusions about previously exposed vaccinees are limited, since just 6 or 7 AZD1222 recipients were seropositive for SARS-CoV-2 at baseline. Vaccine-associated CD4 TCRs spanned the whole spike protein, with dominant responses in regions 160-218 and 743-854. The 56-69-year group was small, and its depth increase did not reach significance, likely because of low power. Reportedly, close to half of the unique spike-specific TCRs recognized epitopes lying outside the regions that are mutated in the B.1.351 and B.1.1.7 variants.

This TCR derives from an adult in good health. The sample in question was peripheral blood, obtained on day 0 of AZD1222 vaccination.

The CDR3 sequence is CASSSGQGGDYEQYF. The DNA reads TGTGCCAGCAGCTCCGGACAGGGAGGCGATTACGAGCAGTACTTC. The chain uses TRBV7-9 and TRBJ2-7, with 8 bases matching TRBD1. From the germline V gene (reference sequence), CDR1 is SEHNR and CDR2 is FQNEAQ. The V end gives up 4 bases and the J end 4 bases, leaving 9 bases in the junction not matched to a gene. Counted from cysteine to phenylalanine, this CDR3 has 15 amino acids. Solely the CDR3 DNA is kept, with 45 bases framed from the first base.